This paragraph reports one T cell receptor (beta chain). The assay was immunoSEQ multiplex PCR, and TCRdb's table has in-frame clones only and misses some. In the table there are about 250,000 clones, approximately 83% of which are singletons. This entry belongs to a study of blood T cell repertoires in COVID-19. From germline, CDR1 is SNHLY and CDR2 FYNNEI. The V segment lost 6 bases and the J segment 2 bases; nucleotides outside the gene matches: 3. The CDR3 runs 16 residues. This clonotype was sampled from a person aged 70 to 85 with COVID-19, enrolled during active disease. The V and J genes are TRBV2 and TRBJ2-5; 16 nucleotides agree with TRBD2. The material sequenced was peripheral blood. The CDR3 DNA follows: TGTGCCAGCAGGAGGGGACTAGCGGGAGGGCAAGAGACCCAGTACTTC. Translated: CASRRGLAGGQETQYF.